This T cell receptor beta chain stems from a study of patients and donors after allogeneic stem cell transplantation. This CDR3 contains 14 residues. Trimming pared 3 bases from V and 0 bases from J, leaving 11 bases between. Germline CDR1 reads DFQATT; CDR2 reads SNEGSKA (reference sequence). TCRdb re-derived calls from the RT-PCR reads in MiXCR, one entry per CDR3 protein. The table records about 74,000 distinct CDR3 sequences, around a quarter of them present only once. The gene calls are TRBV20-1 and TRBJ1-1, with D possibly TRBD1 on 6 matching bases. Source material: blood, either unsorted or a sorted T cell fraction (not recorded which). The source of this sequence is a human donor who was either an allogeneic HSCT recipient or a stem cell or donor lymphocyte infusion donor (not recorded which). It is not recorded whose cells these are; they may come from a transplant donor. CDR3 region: CSAREDSMNTEAFF. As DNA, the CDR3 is TGCAGTGCTAGGGAGGACAGTATGAACACTGAAGCTTTCTTT.